A selection of T cell receptor beta chains follows, all from one sample in a study of response to subunit inactivated influenza vaccine. TCRdb used MiXCR to reprocess the RT-PCR reads, holding one entry per CDR3 protein. The table records 500,000 or so distinct CDR3 sequences, approximately 15% of them present only once. Sequenced here: CD4+ T cells sorted from PBMCs, sampled around 25 months after vaccination. The receptors were gathered from a man aged 50 to 69 who received an inactivated influenza vaccine. The CDR3 runs from the conserved cysteine through the conserved F or W. Fields, in order: J gene, clone size, D gene, V gene, CDR3 DNA, CDR3 protein. A D gene is named only where the DNA matches it firmly. Clone sizes are given selectively: once, few, many, or a class where the clone is expanded.

TRBJ2-1,many,TRBD2,TRBV20-1,TGCAGTGCTAGCGGGGGGGCGAACAATGAGCAGTTCTTC,CSASGGANNEQFF
TRBJ2-1,few,TRBD2,TRBV11-3,TGTGCCAGCAGCTTATCTAGCGGCTTACGCAATGAGCAGTTCTTC,CASSLSSGLRNEQFF
TRBJ2-1,few,.,TRBV6-2/TRBV6-3,TGTGCCAGCAGTGACTTCCGCAGCCGTGAGCAGTTCTTC,CASSDFRSREQFF
TRBJ1-5,.,TRBD1,TRBV9,TGTGCCAGCAGCCCCGGACAGGGGGCCTTAAATCAGCCCCAGCATTTT,CASSPGQGALNQPQHF
TRBJ2-3,many,TRBD2,TRBV9,TGTGCCAGCAGCCAGACAACAATAGCGGGAGGGCGAAATACGCAGTATTTT,CASSQTTIAGGRNTQYF
TRBJ1-2,.,TRBD1,TRBV3-1,TGTGCCAGCAGCTCCCTCGGGACAGGGGGCGGTAATGGCTACACCTTC,CASSSLGTGGGNGYTF
TRBJ1-5,few,.,TRBV4-2,TGTGCCAGCAGCCCCGGGGGCGCGAACCAGCCCCAGCATTTT,CASSPGGANQPQHF
TRBJ2-4,once,.,TRBV5-6,TGTGCCAGCAGTTATTGGACAAAACTAGCCAAAAACATTCAGTACTTC,CASSYWTKLAKNIQYF
TRBJ1-3,.,.,TRBV9,TGTGCCAGCAGCGGTCACTCGGGACGTATCTCTGGAAACACCATATATTTT,CASSGHSGRISGNTIYF
TRBJ2-2,many,.,TRBV25-1,TGTGCCAGCACCAGGGGCACCGGGGAGCTGTTTTTT,CASTRGTGELFF
TRBJ2-3,.,.,TRBV4-1,TGCGCCAGCAGCCCCCGGGGGACAGTCTTCGGAACAGATACGCAGTATTTT,CASSPRGTVFGTDTQYF
TRBJ1-6,many,TRBD1,TRBV7-2,TGTGCCAGCAGCATTGGACAGGGGTCCTATAATTCACCCCTCCACTTT,CASSIGQGSYNSPLHF
TRBJ2-3,few,.,TRBV10-3,TGTGCCATCAGTGGTGTGGGGAGCACAGATACGCAGTATTTT,CAISGVGSTDTQYF
TRBJ1-1,many,.,TRBV20-1,TGCAGTGCTAGAGGGACAGACTTGAACACTGAAGCTTTCTTT,CSARGTDLNTEAFF
TRBJ2-7,.,.,TRBV7-2,TGTGCCAGCAGTGAGGGCCTGGGCTCCTACGAGCAGTACTTC,CASSEGLGSYEQYF
TRBJ2-1,few,.,TRBV7-2,TGTGCCAGCAGCTTATTTCAGGGTGGCAATGAGCAGTTCTTC,CASSLFQGGNEQFF
TRBJ2-1,many,.,TRBV28,TGTGCCAGCAGCATCTACTACAATGAGCAGTTCTTC,CASSIYYNEQFF
TRBJ2-3,.,TRBD2,TRBV7-9,TGTGCCAGCAGCCCCGGACTAGACAGCACAGATACGCAGTATTTT,CASSPGLDSTDTQYF
TRBJ2-7,.,TRBD2,TRBV20-1,TGCAGTGCTAATAGCGGGGAGGCGCTCGAGCAGTACTTC,CSANSGEALEQYF
TRBJ1-5,many,.,TRBV20-1,TGCAGTGCTAGAACAGGGAACAATCAGCCCCAGCATTTT,CSARTGNNQPQHF
TRBJ1-1,.,.,TRBV19,TGTGCCAGTAGTCCGGGGGGACTCAAAGACACTGAAGCTTTCTTT,CASSPGGLKDTEAFF
TRBJ2-2,few,.,TRBV6-1,TGTGCCAGCAGTAGGAGGGCAGGGCCCGGGGAGCTGTTTTTT,CASSRRAGPGELFF